The sequence of this T cell receptor beta chain was determined in a study of blood T cells in healthy people across ages. Together with a sample-barcoded 5' primer, a J-beta primer mix was included in a second PCR lasting roughly 6 to 12 cycles. Via MiXCR, TCRdb re-called the 5' RACE reads, giving one row per CDR3 protein. The sample lists approximately 1,000,000 distinct CDR3 sequences, more than 40% occurring once. Per the germline V gene, CDR1 is SQVTM and CDR2 is ANQGSEA. V lost 4 bases, J lost 4 bases, and 7 bases stayed unmatched. This CDR3 is built from 14 residues. Ten milliliters of peripheral blood were drawn from each donor.

This sequence was found in a woman aged 55 to 70 in good health. The V gene is TRBV29-1, the J gene TRBJ2-3; 8 bases are a match to TRBD2. The material sequenced was blood. The CDR3 sequence: CSVAAGVISDTQYF. The CDR3 bases are TGCAGCGTTGCAGCGGGAGTTATCTCAGATACGCAGTATTTT.